This T cell receptor (beta chain) was captured in a study of blood T cell repertoires in COVID-19 (dated by TCRdb to the early 2020s). Regarding the research as a whole: Samples covering the acute and convalescent phases of COVID-19 were provided by collaborators in the United States, Italy and Spain. The prospective study material was composed of cDNA or gDNA derived from T cells, B-cell-depleted T cells, or PBMCs. The dataset comprised deeply sampled blood TCRbeta repertoires from subjects exposed to, actively infected with, or recovered from COVID-19. The repertoires were released in a freely available public database meant as a resource for research on the immune response to SARS-CoV-2. Samples were obtained from the ongoing ImmuneRACE study (first 160 participants) and from about 1,300 subjects provided by 6 global collaborators. Nearly every sample came with metadata listing a de-identified subject ID, COVID-19 status, age in years and sex. HLA class I and class II types, where available, came from metadata supplied by the sample provider rather than from assay-based typing. The study at large found these results: The amount of clinical and demographic metadata varied by source and participant and was provided uncurated.

Whole blood was collected in K2EDTA tubes by collaborating institutions according to the institutions' own protocols. For TCRbeta analysis, collaborators shipped samples as frozen whole blood, isolated PBMCs, or DNA extracted from either of those sample types. Here V drops 5 bases and J drops 5 bases, and the junction holds 2 bases not matched to any gene. The CDR3 sequence holds 12 residues, the cysteine and phenylalanine included. Only the CDR3 region is kept as DNA, spanning 36 bases read in frame from base 1. The germline V gene encodes CDR1 MRHNA and CDR2 SNTAGT. TCRbeta CDR3 regions were amplified from genomic DNA by means of the immunoSEQ Assay, a bias-controlled multiplex PCR. Concerning the study's data processing: Nucleated cell counts per sample were estimated from amplification of reference gene primers within the assay. To quantify the absolute abundance of each unique TCRbeta CDR3 rearrangement, sequence reads were collapsed and filtered. For each sample, productive Simpson clonality was calculated by taking the square root of Simpson's diversity index across productive rearrangements. The source is immuneACCESS, and TCRdb retained only in-frame sequences with V and J called. Part of the clones is not carried over; for the studies checked, unresolved V genes explain less than half of this, and the remainder is unexplained. The V and J calls and clone size were taken over from that table, and D and trimming were inferred from the DNA. The table for this sample lists approximately 250,000 clones; roughly 81% of them were counted only once. The ten largest clones capture around 0.97% of the sample.

With respect to this clone: What this receptor recognizes is not known. Base qualities are not recorded, but no much larger clone differs from it by a single base.

Recombination connected TRBV6-4 to TRBJ2-7, with 8 junctional bases fitting TRBD1. Sequenced material: peripheral blood. The receptor was derived from a man aged 35-49 years with acute or convalescent COVID-19. The encoded CDR3 is CASSQDRDEQYF. Read as DNA, the sequence is TGTGCCAGCAGTCAGGACAGGGACGAGCAGTACTTC.